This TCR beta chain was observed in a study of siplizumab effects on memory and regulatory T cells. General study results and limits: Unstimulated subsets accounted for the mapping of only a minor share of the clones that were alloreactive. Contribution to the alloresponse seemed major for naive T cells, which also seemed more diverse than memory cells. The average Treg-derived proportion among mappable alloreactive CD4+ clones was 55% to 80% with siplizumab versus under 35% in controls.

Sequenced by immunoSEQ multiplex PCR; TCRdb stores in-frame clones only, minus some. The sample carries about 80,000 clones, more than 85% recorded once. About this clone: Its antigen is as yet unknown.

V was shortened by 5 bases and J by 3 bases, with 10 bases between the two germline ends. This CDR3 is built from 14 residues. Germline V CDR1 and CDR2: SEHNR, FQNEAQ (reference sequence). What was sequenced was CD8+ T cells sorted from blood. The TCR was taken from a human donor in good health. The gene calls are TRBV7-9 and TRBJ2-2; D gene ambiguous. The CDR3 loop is CASSPSGYTGELFF. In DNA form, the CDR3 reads TGTGCCAGCAGCCCCAGTGGGTACACCGGGGAGCTGTTTTTT.